The source of this TCR beta chain is a study of blood T cell repertoires in COVID-19. The method was immunoSEQ multiplex PCR; TCRdb's version includes in-frame clones alone and lacks a portion of them. Of around 280,000 clones in the sample, approximately 88% were seen once. Categorization into cohorts depended on clinical history that participants reported. Cohort 3 donors counted as recovered after two negative PCRs, clearance, or resolved symptoms. Germline V gives CDR1 SGHRS, CDR2 YFSETQ. Trimming removed 2 bases at V and 7 bases at J, with 9 bases between. The CDR3 is 12 amino acids. Material for sequencing was PBMCs or T cells enriched from blood (not recorded which). The chain joins TRBV5-1 to TRBJ1-2; no definite D call. This clonotype originated in a woman in her forties who had recovered from COVID-19. The CDR3: CASSLGEGGYTF. The CDR3 nucleotides are TGCGCCAGCAGCTTAGGAGAGGGTGGCTACACCTTC.